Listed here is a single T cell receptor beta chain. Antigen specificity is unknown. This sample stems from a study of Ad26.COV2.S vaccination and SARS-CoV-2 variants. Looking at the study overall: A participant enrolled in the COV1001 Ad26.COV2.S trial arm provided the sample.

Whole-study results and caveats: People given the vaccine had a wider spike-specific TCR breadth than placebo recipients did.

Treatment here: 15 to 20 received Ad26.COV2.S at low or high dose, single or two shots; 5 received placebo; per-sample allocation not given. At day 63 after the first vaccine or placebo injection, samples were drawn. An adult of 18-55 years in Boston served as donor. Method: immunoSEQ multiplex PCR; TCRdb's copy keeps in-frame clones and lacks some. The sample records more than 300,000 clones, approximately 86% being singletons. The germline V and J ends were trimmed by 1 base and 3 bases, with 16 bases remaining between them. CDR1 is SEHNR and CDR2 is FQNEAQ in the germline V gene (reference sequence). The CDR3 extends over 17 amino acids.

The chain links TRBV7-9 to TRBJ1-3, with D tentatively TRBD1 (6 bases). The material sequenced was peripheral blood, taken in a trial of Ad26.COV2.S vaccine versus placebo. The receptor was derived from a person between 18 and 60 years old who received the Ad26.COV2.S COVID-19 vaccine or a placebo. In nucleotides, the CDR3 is TGTGCCAGCAGCTTAGAAACAGGGAAGTTGGTTGGAAACACCATATATTTT. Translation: CASSLETGKLVGNTIYF.